Ten or more counts support the clone carrying this T cell receptor beta chain. Its antigen remains unknown. Unique molecular identifiers were incorporated during preparation of the TCRbeta library. TCRdb itself ran the PCR reads through MiXCR, one entry per CDR3 protein. This table holds roughly 280,000 distinct CDR3 sequences, 11% found once. These data originate in a study of T-cell reconstitution after alpha-beta-depleted transplantation in children. Study results and limitations: As was reported, about two months after transplant, alpha-beta T cells came from several hundred expanded graft clones.

V shed 6 bases and J 4 bases; nucleotides not matched to a gene: 7. CDR1 is DFQATT, CDR2 SNEGSKA, per germline (reference sequence). The CDR3 has 15 amino acids. This rearrangement joins TRBV20-1 to TRBJ2-3; TRBD2 matches 13 bases. This clonotype was sampled from a male patient aged 2-10 years who had a stem cell transplant for chronic granulomatous disease, so the T cells may come from the graft donor. Sequenced here: peripheral blood, sampled 180 days after TCRalphabeta/CD19-depleted stem cell transplant. The DNA for the CDR3 is TGCAGTGCCCCGGGACTAGCGGGACCGTCAGATACGCAGTATTTT. It translates to CSAPGLAGPSDTQYF.